The 8 T cell receptor beta chains listed next were all sequenced from one sample in a study of cytomegalovirus exposure and HLA in healthy donors. PCR primers comprised 60 Vbeta and 13 Jbeta primers. The data were produced by immunoSEQ multiplex PCR, yet TCRdb's version contains in-frame clones alone and is incomplete. Of 70,000 to 95,000 clones in the sample, around 82% are singletons; the top ten hold 3% to 3.5%. The sequenced sample consisted of PBMCs. These receptors originate from a man over 45 in good health and CMV-seronegative.

The chain employs TRBV7-2 and TRBJ2-3; 9 bases are a match to TRBD1. The CDR3 totals 15 residues. Trimming removed 6 bases from V and 1 base from J; junction bases left unmatched: 5. The germline V gene has CDR1 SGHTA and CDR2 FQGNSA. CDR3 bases: TGTGCCAGCAGGCCGGGACAGGGTCGCACAGATACGCAGTATTTT. It yields the protein CASRPGQGRTDTQYF.

The chain recombines TRBV21-1 with TRBJ1-5; the table calls TRBD1, which could not be checked here. TRBV21-1 is reported as a pseudogene. The CDR3 consists of 18 residues. Written as DNA, the CDR3 is TGTGCCAGCAGCAAAGACCAGGCTGTTTTGTGCAGCAATCAGCCCCAGCATTTT. Protein product: CASSKDQAVLCSNQPQHF.

This clone appeared a few times. The chain employs TRBV29-1 and TRBJ2-3; 10 bases agree with TRBD1. V dropped 2 bases and J dropped 6; count of bases not matched to a gene: 11. Germline V gene data show CDR1 as SQVTM and CDR2 as ANQGSEA. CDR3 size: 16 residues. CDR3 sequence: CSVEPSTGGAGDTQYF. The DNA for the CDR3 is TGCAGCGTTGAACCCTCGACAGGGGGCGCAGGGGATACGCAGTATTTT.

This chain joins TRBV18 and TRBJ2-3; 7 bases are shared with TRBD1. Unmatched junction bases numbered 11, after V lost 8 bases and J lost 6 bases. CDR3 length equals 14 residues. Germline CDR1 KGHSH, CDR2 LQKENI. The CDR3 protein is CASLGTETLDTQYF. Written as DNA, the CDR3 is TGTGCCAGCCTGGGGACAGAGACCCTTGATACGCAGTATTTT.

The chain recombines TRBV2 with TRBJ1-5; the D gene is possibly TRBD1 (5 bases). This CDR3 has 16 residues. V was trimmed by 3 bases and J by 5 bases, leaving 17 bases between them. Per germline, CDR1 SNHLY and CDR2 FYNNEI. The CDR3 region is CASSEQGSGNDQPQHF. The CDR3 region has the DNA TGTGCCAGCAGTGAGCAGGGTTCTGGGAATGATCAGCCCCAGCATTTT.

The table lists this clone with a count of one. The chain joins TRBV4-1 to TRBJ2-1; 9 bases are shared with TRBD2. J lost 3 bases, V lost 2 bases, and 2 bases had no gene match. Germline V gene sequence: CDR1 MGHRA, CDR2 YSYEKL. CDR3 length: 15 amino acids. The CDR3 DNA reads TGCGCCAGCAGCCAACTAGCGGGGTTCTACAATGAGCAGTTCTTC. It codes for CASSQLAGFYNEQFF.

The chain has TRBV2 and TRBJ2-3, with 7 bases aligning to TRBD2. V lost 6 bases and J lost 3; bases outside the gene matches: 9. The CDR3 loop spans 15 amino acids. The germline V gene encodes CDR1 SNHLY and CDR2 FYNNEI. CDR3 amino acids: CASRETGGLTDTQYF. The CDR3 region has the DNA TGTGCCAGCAGAGAAACGGGGGGTCTAACAGATACGCAGTATTTT.

There are a few counts of this clone. This chain connects TRBV2 to TRBJ1-6; D perhaps matches TRBD1 (6 bases). The ends were cut back, 6 bases at V and 6 bases at J, with 15 bases in the middle. This CDR3 has 15 amino acids. The germline V gene has CDR1 SNHLY and CDR2 FYNNEI. The CDR3 region has the DNA TGTGCCAGCAGAATGACAGGTGGCACTAATTCACCCCTCCACTTT. As protein: CASRMTGGTNSPLHF.